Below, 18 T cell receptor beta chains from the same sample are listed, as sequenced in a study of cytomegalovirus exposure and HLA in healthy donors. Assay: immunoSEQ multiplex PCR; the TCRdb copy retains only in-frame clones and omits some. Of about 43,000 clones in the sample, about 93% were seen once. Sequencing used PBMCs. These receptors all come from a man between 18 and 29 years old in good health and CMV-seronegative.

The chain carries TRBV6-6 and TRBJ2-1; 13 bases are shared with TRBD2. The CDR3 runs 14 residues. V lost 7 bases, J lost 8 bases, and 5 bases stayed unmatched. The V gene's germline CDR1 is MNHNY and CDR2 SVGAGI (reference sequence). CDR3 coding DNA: TGTGCCAGCACCACTAGCGGGGGGGCCCATGAGCAGTTCTTC. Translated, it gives CASTTSGGAHEQFF.

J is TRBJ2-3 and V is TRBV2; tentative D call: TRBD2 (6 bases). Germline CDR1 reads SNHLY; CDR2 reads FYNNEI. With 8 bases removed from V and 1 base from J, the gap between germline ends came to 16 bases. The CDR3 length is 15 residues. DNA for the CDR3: TGTGCCAGCTGCGGTTCGGGGGAAGGCACAGATACGCAGTATTTT. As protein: CASCGSGEGTDTQYF. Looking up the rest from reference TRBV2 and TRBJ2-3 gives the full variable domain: EPEVTQTPSHQVTQMGQEVILRCVPISNHLYFYWYRQILGQKVEFLVSFYNNEISEKSEIFDDQFSVERPDGSNFTLKIRSTKLEDSAMYFCASCGSGEGTDTQYFGPGTRLTVL.

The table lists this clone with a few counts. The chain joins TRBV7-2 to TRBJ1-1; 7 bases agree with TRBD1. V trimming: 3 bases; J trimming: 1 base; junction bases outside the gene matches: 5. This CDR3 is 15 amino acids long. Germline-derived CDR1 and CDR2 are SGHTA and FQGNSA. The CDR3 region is CASSFSGTANTEAFF. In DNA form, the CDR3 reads TGTGCCAGCAGCTTTTCCGGGACAGCGAACACTGAAGCTTTCTTT.

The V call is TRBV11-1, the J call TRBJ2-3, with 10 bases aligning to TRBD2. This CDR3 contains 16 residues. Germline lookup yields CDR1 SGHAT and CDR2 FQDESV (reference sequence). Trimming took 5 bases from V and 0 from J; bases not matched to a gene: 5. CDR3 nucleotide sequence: TGTGCCAGCAGCCGAGAGCGGGGGGGCAGCACAGATACGCAGTATTTT. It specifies CASSRERGGSTDTQYF.

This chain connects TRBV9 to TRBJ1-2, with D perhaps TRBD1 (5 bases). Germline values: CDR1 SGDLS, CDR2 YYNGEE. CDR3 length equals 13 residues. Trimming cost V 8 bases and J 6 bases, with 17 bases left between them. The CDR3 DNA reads TGTGCCAGACGGGGGGACGTCCAGAATGGCTACACCTTC. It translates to CARRGDVQNGYTF. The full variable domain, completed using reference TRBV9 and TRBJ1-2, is DSGVTQTPKHLITATGQRVTLRCSPRSGDLSVYWYQQSLDQGLQFLIQYYNGEERAKGNILERFSAQQFPDLHSELNLSSLELGDSALYFCARRGDVQNGYTFGSGTRLTVV.

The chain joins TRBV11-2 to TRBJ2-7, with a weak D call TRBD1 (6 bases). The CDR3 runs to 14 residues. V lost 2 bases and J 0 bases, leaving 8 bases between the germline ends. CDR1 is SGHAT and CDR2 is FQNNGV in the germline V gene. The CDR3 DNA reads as TGTGCCAGCAGCTTACGACAGGACTCCTACGAGCAGTACTTC. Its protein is CASSLRQDSYEQYF.

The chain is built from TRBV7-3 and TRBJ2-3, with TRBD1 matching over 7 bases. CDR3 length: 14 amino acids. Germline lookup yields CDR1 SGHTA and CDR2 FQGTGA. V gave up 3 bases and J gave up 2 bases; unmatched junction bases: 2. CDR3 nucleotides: TGTGCCAGCAGCTTTGGACAGGCCACAGATACGCAGTATTTT. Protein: CASSFGQATDTQYF.

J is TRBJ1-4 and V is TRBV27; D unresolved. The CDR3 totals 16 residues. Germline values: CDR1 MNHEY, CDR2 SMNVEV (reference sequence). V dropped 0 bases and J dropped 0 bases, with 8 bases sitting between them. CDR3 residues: CASSLSLDSTNEKLFF. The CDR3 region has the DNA TGTGCCAGCAGTTTATCATTAGATTCAACTAATGAAAAACTGTTTTTT.

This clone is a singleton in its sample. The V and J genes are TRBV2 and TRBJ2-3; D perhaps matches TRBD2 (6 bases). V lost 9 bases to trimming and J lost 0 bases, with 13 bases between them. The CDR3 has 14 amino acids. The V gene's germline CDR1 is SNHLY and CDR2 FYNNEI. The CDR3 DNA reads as TGTGCCAGGGCTAGCGTGGCTAGCACAGATACGCAGTATTTT. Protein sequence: CARASVASTDTQYF. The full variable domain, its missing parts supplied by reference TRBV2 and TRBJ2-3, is EPEVTQTPSHQVTQMGQEVILRCVPISNHLYFYWYRQILGQKVEFLVSFYNNEISEKSEIFDDQFSVERPDGSNFTLKIRSTKLEDSAMYFCARASVASTDTQYFGPGTRLTVL.

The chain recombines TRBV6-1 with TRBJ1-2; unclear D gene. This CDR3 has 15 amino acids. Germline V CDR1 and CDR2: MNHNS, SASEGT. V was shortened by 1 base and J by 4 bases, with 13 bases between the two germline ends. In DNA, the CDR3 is TGTGCCAGCAGTGAAGGACCCAATGCTAGCTATGGCTACACCTTC. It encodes CASSEGPNASYGYTF.

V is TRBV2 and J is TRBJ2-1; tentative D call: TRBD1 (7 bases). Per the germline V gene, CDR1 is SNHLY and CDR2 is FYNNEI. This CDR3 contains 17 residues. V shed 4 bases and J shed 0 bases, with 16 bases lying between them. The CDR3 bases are TGTGCCAGCAGTGGCCACCGGCAGGGGGGCTCCTACAATGAGCAGTTCTTC. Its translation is CASSGHRQGGSYNEQFF.

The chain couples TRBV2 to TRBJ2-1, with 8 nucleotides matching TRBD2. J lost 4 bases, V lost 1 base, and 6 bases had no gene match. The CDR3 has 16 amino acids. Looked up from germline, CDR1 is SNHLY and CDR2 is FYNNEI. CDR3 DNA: TGTGCCAGCAGTGAAGTACTTAGCGGGACATACAATGAGCAGTTCTTC. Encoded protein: CASSEVLSGTYNEQFF.

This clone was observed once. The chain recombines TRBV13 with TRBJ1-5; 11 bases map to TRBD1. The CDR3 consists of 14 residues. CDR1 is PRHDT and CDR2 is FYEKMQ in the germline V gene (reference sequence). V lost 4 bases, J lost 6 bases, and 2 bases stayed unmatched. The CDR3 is CASSSGQGAQPQHF. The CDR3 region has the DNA TGTGCCAGCAGCTCCGGACAGGGGGCTCAGCCCCAGCATTTT.

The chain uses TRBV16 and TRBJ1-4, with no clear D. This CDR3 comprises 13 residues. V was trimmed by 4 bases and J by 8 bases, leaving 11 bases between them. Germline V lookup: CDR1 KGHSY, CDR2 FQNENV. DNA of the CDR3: TGTGCCAGCAGCCCCAACCTGCGGGAAAAACTGTTTTTT. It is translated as CASSPNLREKLFF.

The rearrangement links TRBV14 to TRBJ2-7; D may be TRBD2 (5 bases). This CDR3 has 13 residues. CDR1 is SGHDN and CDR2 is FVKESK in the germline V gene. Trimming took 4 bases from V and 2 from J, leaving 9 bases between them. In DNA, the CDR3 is TGTGCCAGCAGCCGGACCGGGACCTACGAGCAGTACTTC. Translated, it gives CASSRTGTYEQYF. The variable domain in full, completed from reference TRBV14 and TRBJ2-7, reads EAGVTQFPSHSVIEKGQTVTLRCDPISGHDNLYWYRRVMGKEIKFLLHFVKESKQDESGMPNNRFLAERTGGTYSTLKVQPAELEDSGVYFCASSRTGTYEQYFGPGTRLTVT.

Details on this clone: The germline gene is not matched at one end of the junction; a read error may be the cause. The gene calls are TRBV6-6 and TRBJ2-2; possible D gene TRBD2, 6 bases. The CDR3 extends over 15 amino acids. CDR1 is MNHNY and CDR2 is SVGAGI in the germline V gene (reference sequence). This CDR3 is CASSHSSVRTGELFF. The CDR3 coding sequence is TGTGCCAGCAGTCACTCTAGCGTCCGGACCGGGGAGCTGTTTTTT.

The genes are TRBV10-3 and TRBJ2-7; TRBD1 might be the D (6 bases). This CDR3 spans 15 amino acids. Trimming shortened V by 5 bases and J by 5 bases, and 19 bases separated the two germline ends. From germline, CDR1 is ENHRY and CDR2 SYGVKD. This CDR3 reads CAISLDANRANEQYF. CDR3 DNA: TGTGCCATCAGTCTGGACGCAAACAGGGCCAACGAGCAGTACTTC.

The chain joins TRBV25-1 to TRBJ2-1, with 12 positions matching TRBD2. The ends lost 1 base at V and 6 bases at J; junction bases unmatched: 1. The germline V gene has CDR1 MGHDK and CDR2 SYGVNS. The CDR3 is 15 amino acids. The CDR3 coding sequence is TGTGCCAGCAGTGAATCTAGCGGGGGGGCCAATGAGCAGTTCTTC. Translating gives CASSESSGGANEQFF. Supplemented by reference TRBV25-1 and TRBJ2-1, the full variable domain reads EADIYQTPRYLVIGTGKKITLECSQTMGHDKMYWYQQDPGMELHLIHYSYGVNSTEKGDLSSESTVSRIRTEHFPLTLESARPSHTSQYLCASSESSGGANEQFFGPGTRLTVL.